The 25 T cell receptor beta chains reported below all come from one sample, sequenced in a study of shared clonotypes between healthy human individuals. Only CD45RO-negative cells positively selected for CCR7 counted as naive CD8 cells, so terminally differentiated effector memory CD45RA+ cells were excluded. Data came from immunoSEQ multiplex PCR; TCRdb stores just in-frame clones and leaves some out. The sample carries 550,000 to 750,000 clones, over 95% recorded once. The sequenced sample was naive CD8+ T cells sorted from blood. The receptors come from a woman aged 25 to 39 in good health.

Here the CDR3 DNA reads TGTGCCAGCAGCGTACGACAGGGGGCAACTAATGAAAAACTGTTTTTT. Protein sequence: CASSVRQGATNEKLFF. The V and J genes are TRBV5-7 and TRBJ1-4, with 9 bases that match TRBD1. TRBV5-7 counts as an open reading frame of uncertain function. With 4 bases clipped from V and 0 bases from J, the junction kept 4 bases outside the gene matches. This CDR3 is built from 16 residues.

The chain recombines TRBV7-2 with TRBJ2-5, with 8 bases aligning to TRBD2. From germline, CDR1 is SGHTA and CDR2 FQGNSA. The CDR3 consists of 17 residues. V shed 5 bases and J 5 bases; nucleotides not matched to a gene: 16. CDR3 nucleotides: TGTGCCAGCAGCATGACTAGCGTCGGGAGGTTTTCGGAGACCCAGTACTTC. It codes for CASSMTSVGRFSETQYF.

This clone showed up just once. J is TRBJ1-1 and V is TRBV9; maybe TRBD1 (6 bases). The CDR3 has 16 residues. Looked up from germline, CDR1 is SGDLS and CDR2 is YYNGEE. V was cut by 4 bases and J by 0 bases, with 16 bases left in between. The CDR3 sequence is CASSPPVGGVNTEAFF. The CDR3 bases are TGTGCCAGCAGCCCCCCCGTAGGGGGGGTGAACACTGAAGCTTTCTTT.

The chain joins TRBV5-8 to TRBJ2-7; TRBD2 matches 8 bases. The CDR3 is 17 residues long. Trimming removed 2 bases from V and 2 bases from J; junction bases left unmatched: 12. Germline V gives CDR1 SGHTS, CDR2 YDEGEE. CDR3 amino acids: CASSFGGRGGLTYEQYF. In nucleotides, the CDR3 is TGTGCCAGCAGCTTCGGGGGTCGGGGGGGACTGACCTACGAGCAGTACTTC. The variable domain in full, with the rest retrieved from reference TRBV5-8 and TRBJ2-7, is EAGVTQSPTHLIKTRGQQATLRCSPISGHTSVYWYQQALGLGLQFLLWYDEGEERNRGNFPPRFSGRQFPNYSSELNVNALELEDSALYLCASSFGGRGGLTYEQYFGPGTRLTVT.

The chain carries TRBV10-3 and TRBJ2-7; TRBD1 matches 8 bases. The CDR3 covers 13 residues. The germline gives CDR1 ENHRY, CDR2 SYGVKD. V trimming: 6 bases; J trimming: 7 bases; junction bases outside the gene matches: 8. The CDR3 region is CAIRADRAGEQYF. The CDR3 region has the DNA TGTGCCATCAGGGCGGACAGGGCGGGAGAGCAGTACTTC.

The chain carries TRBV5-4 and TRBJ2-1; TRBD2 is a possible D gene (5 bases). V was trimmed by 6 bases and J by 6 bases, leaving 13 bases between them. The CDR3 runs 13 residues. Germline assignment: CDR1 SGHNT and CDR2 YYREEE (reference sequence). The CDR3 sequence is CASNLEGVNEQFF. For the CDR3, the DNA is TGTGCCAGCAACCTTGAGGGTGTCAATGAGCAGTTCTTC.

V is TRBV27 and J is TRBJ2-7, with 10 bases identical to TRBD2. CDR3 size: 15 residues. Germline trimming cut 6 bases from V and 4 bases from J; bases unmatched to any gene: 9. Germline CDR1 and CDR2: MNHEY and SMNVEV (reference sequence). In DNA, the CDR3 is TGTGCCAGCAGCGAGTTACTAGCGGGATCTTACGAGCAGTACTTC. It specifies CASSELLAGSYEQYF.

This chain links TRBV13 with TRBJ1-5; TRBD1 aligns across 8 bases. The CDR3 loop spans 16 amino acids. CDR1 and CDR2 from the germline V gene are PRHDT and FYEKMQ (reference sequence). With V trimmed by 5 bases and J by 7 bases, 13 bases remained unmatched. CDR3 protein: CASSPSGGTGGQPQHF. Here the CDR3 DNA reads TGTGCCAGCAGCCCCTCTGGTGGTACAGGGGGGCAGCCCCAGCATTTT.

This chain uses TRBV7-6 with TRBJ2-1, with D hard to call. V lost 3 bases and J lost 1, with 16 bases in between. Germline V gene data show CDR1 as SGHVS and CDR2 as FNYEAQ. This CDR3 region has 17 residues. Here the CDR3 reads CASSLRHYANSYNEQFF. CDR3 nucleotides: TGTGCCAGCAGCTTGAGACACTATGCGAATTCCTACAATGAGCAGTTCTTC.

The rearrangement uses TRBV5-1 and TRBJ1-2; D is unclear. With 4 bases removed from V and 1 base from J, the gap between germline ends came to 11 bases. The CDR3 totals 14 residues. The germline gives CDR1 SGHRS, CDR2 YFSETQ. CDR3 amino acids: CASSPVQNNYGYTF. CDR3 DNA: TGCGCCAGCAGCCCTGTACAGAATAACTATGGCTACACCTTC. The full variable domain, rest sourced from reference TRBV5-1 and TRBJ1-2, is KAGVTQTPRYLIKTRGQQVTLSCSPISGHRSVSWYQQTPGQGLQFLFEYFSETQRNKGNFPGRFSGRQFSNSRSEMNVSTLELGDSALYLCASSPVQNNYGYTFGSGTRLTVV.

The chain recombines TRBV4-2 with TRBJ1-4; possibly TRBD1 for D (5 bases). Germline loops: CDR1 LGHNA, CDR2 YNFKEQ. The V and J ends lost 3 bases and 5 bases respectively, with 10 bases between them. The CDR3 is 14 residues long. Here the CDR3 reads CASSHGGANEKLFF. The CDR3, as DNA: TGTGCCAGCAGCCATGGAGGGGCAAATGAAAAACTGTTTTTT.

The genes are TRBV27 and TRBJ1-1, with D unresolved. Germline CDR1 MNHEY, CDR2 SMNVEV (reference sequence). V was pared by 1 base and J by 1 base, with 7 bases between. This CDR3 has 14 amino acids. The CDR3 DNA is TGTGCCAGCAGTTTATTCTGGGGGAACACTGAAGCTTTCTTT. This gives the protein CASSLFWGNTEAFF.

CDR3 bases: TGTGCCAGCAGCCGATCCAGACCTGGGGACCCTACAGATACGCAGTATTTT. This translates into CASSRSRPGDPTDTQYF. The chain employs TRBV5-4 and TRBJ2-3; the D gene could be TRBD1 or TRBD2 (5 bases each). The germline V gene encodes CDR1 SGHNT and CDR2 YYREEE (reference sequence). V was cut by 4 bases and J by 3 bases, with 21 bases left in between. The CDR3 is 17 amino acids.

The V and J genes are TRBV7-9 and TRBJ1-1; maybe TRBD1 (6 bases). The CDR3 contains 13 residues. The V and J ends lost 4 bases and 4 bases respectively, with 10 bases between them. The germline V gene encodes CDR1 SEHNR and CDR2 FQNEAQ (reference sequence). CDR3: CASSSEGGTEAFF. CDR3 DNA: TGTGCCAGCAGCTCTGAGGGGGGCACTGAAGCTTTCTTT. Together with reference TRBV7-9 and TRBJ1-1, the CDR3 gives the full variable domain: DTGVSQNPRHKITKRGQNVTFRCDPISEHNRLYWYRQTLGQGPEFLTYFQNEAQLEKSRLLSDRFSAERPKGSFSTLEIQRTEQGDSAMYLCASSSEGGTEAFFGQGTRLTVV.

V usage is TRBV18 and J usage is TRBJ1-3; D might be TRBD1 (6 bases). Germline CDR1 reads KGHSH; CDR2 reads LQKENI. The V gene lost 2 bases and the J gene lost 3 bases, with 14 bases spanning the gap. This CDR3 region has 16 residues. The CDR3: CASSPTQGFVGNTIYF. The CDR3 region has the DNA TGTGCCAGCTCACCAACACAGGGATTTGTTGGAAACACCATATATTTT.

This CDR3 reads CASSGDGREGAGVYGYTF. The CDR3 nucleotides read TGTGCCAGCAGCGGAGACGGTCGTGAAGGGGCGGGTGTCTATGGCTACACCTTC. The chain couples TRBV9 to TRBJ1-2; possible D gene TRBD1, 5 bases. CDR1 is SGDLS, CDR2 YYNGEE, per germline. Trimming pared 3 bases from V and 4 bases from J, leaving 25 bases between. This CDR3 has 18 amino acids.

The chain combines TRBV28 with TRBJ1-1; no reliable D call. CDR1 and CDR2 (germline): MDHEN, SYDVKM. Deletions cut 3 bases from V and 0 bases from J, with 11 bases between. There are 15 residues in the CDR3. The CDR3 DNA follows: TGTGCCAGCAGTTTGAGACATAACATGAACACTGAAGCTTTCTTT. This translates into CASSLRHNMNTEAFF.

The J gene is TRBJ1-1, the V gene TRBV27; no definite D call. The V gene lost 5 bases and the J gene lost 6 bases, with 10 bases spanning the gap. This CDR3 has 12 residues. Looked up from germline, CDR1 is MNHEY and CDR2 is SMNVEV (reference sequence). CDR3 DNA sequence: TGTGCCAGCAGTACGGGTAGGTCTGAAGCTTTCTTT. Residues: CASSTGRSEAFF.

The chain combines TRBV10-2 with TRBJ2-5; the D is unclear. Germline assignment: CDR1 WSHSY and CDR2 SAAADI. Trimming removed 8 bases from V and 2 bases from J, with 15 bases in between. The CDR3 length is 14 residues. CDR3 in amino acids: CASAPPEAQETQYF. Written as DNA, the CDR3 is TGCGCCAGCGCCCCCCCTGAGGCTCAAGAGACCCAGTACTTC.

V gene TRBV28 combines with J gene TRBJ2-5, with 12 nucleotides matching TRBD2. Germline V CDR1 and CDR2: MDHEN, SYDVKM. J lost 4 bases, V lost 10 bases, and 16 bases had no gene match. CDR3 length: 17 amino acids. CDR3 bases: TGTGCCAACCCCCCTAGCGGGAGGGCCAGGAGGGGAGAGACCCAGTACTTC. Its protein is CANPPSGRARRGETQYF.

The chain has TRBV27 and TRBJ2-3; TRBD2 agrees at 10 bases. The V gene's germline CDR1 is MNHEY and CDR2 SMNVEV (reference sequence). The CDR3 loop spans 17 amino acids. V lost 6 bases and J lost 3; bases outside the gene matches: 12. CDR3: CASSGPPSSGRTDTQYF. In nucleotides, the CDR3 is TGTGCCAGCAGCGGCCCACCGTCTAGCGGGAGAACAGATACGCAGTATTTT.

The chain joins TRBV28 to TRBJ2-1; D is perhaps TRBD2 (5 bases). Germline assignment: CDR1 MDHEN and CDR2 SYDVKM. The ends were cut back, 5 bases at V and 2 bases at J, with 10 bases in the middle. This CDR3 is built from 14 residues. CDR3 in amino acids: CASSSWETYNEQFF. Here the CDR3 DNA reads TGTGCCAGCAGTAGTTGGGAGACCTACAATGAGCAGTTCTTC.

The gene calls are TRBV2 and TRBJ2-3; no clear D gene. The germline V gene has CDR1 SNHLY and CDR2 FYNNEI. V was pared by 3 bases and J by 0 bases, with 10 bases between. The CDR3 runs 15 residues. As DNA, the CDR3 is TGTGCCAGCAGTGAGGGCACGACTAGCACAGATACGCAGTATTTT. Translation: CASSEGTTSTDTQYF.

The chain recombines TRBV10-2 with TRBJ1-2; 7 bases are shared with TRBD1. This CDR3 is 13 amino acids long. Losses at the gene ends were 8 bases for V and 2 bases for J; bases not matched to a gene: 5. Germline CDR1 is WSHSY and CDR2 is SAAADI. In nucleotides, the CDR3 is TGCGCCAGCCGGGACAGAGGGAACTATGGCTACACCTTC. Translating it yields CASRDRGNYGYTF.

This sequence joins TRBV19 and TRBJ2-3; 8 positions match TRBD2. V dropped 6 bases and J dropped 7; count of bases not matched to a gene: 15. CDR1 and CDR2 (germline): LNHDA, SQIVND (reference sequence). CDR3 length: 16 residues. The CDR3, as DNA: TGTGCCAGTAGCCCACCGCTACGGGAGGGCCTAAATACGCAGTATTTT. As protein: CASSPPLREGLNTQYF. The complete variable domain, with remaining parts taken from reference TRBV19 and TRBJ2-3, reads DGGITQSPKYLFRKEGQNVTLSCEQNLNHDAMYWYRQDPGQGLRLIYYSQIVNDFQKGDIAEGYSVSREKKESFPLTVTSAQKNPTAFYLCASSPPLREGLNTQYFGPGTRLTVL.